One and the same sample provided the 23 T cell receptor beta chains below, sequenced in a study of cytomegalovirus exposure and HLA in healthy donors (dated by TCRdb to the late 2010s). The library was generated by the immunoSEQ multiplex PCR assay. For the multiplex PCR, a mixture combining 60 forward primers for TCR Vbeta segments and 13 reverse primers for TCR Jbeta segments was used. TCRdb provides this immuneACCESS table in a form limited to in-frame rearrangements. Some clones are lacking; in checked studies, under half of them reflect an unresolved V gene, and why the rest are absent is not known. For this sample there are about 210,000 clones; around three quarters appear just once. Over 12% of the sample lies in the top ten. Sequenced material: PBMCs. These receptors came from a woman aged 30 to 39 in good health and CMV-seropositive.

The chain carries TRBV30 and TRBJ2-7, with D possibly being TRBD2 (5 bases). Trimming cost V 5 bases and J 5 bases, with 10 bases left between them. The CDR3 contains 11 residues. Germline values: CDR1 GTSNPN, CDR2 SVGIG (reference sequence). The CDR3 coding sequence is TGTGCCTGGGCTGCGAGGGACGAGCAGTACTTC. Protein product: CAWAARDEQYF.

The chain carries TRBV4-3 and TRBJ2-7, with TRBD2 identical over 7 bases. The trim removed 0 bases at V and 2 bases at J, leaving 4 bases unmatched. The CDR3 is 15 amino acids. Germline V gene lookup returns CDR1 LGHNA and CDR2 YSLEER. The CDR3 bases are TGCGCCAGCAGCCAAGATCTAGCGGCGACCTACGAGCAGTACTTC. Protein product: CASSQDLAATYEQYF.

The rearrangement links TRBV7-9 to TRBJ2-1, with 9 bases aligning to TRBD2. The CDR3 contains 16 residues. Germline V lookup: CDR1 SEHNR, CDR2 FQNEAQ (reference sequence). With V trimmed by 3 bases and J by 1 base, 4 bases remained unmatched. This CDR3 is CASSFSGSTSYNEQFF. The CDR3 coding sequence is TGTGCCAGCAGCTTTAGCGGGAGTACTTCCTACAATGAGCAGTTCTTC.

This clone was observed a few times. J is TRBJ2-1 and V is TRBV7-9; D is ambiguous. The CDR3 sequence is 16 residues long. Germline-derived CDR1 and CDR2 are SEHNR and FQNEAQ (reference sequence). V shed 5 bases and J shed 8 bases, with 22 bases lying between them. The CDR3: CASSADKEYIIDEQFF. The CDR3 region has the DNA TGTGCCAGCAGCGCCGACAAAGAATACATTATCGATGAGCAGTTCTTC.

The chain joins TRBV4-3 to TRBJ1-5; TRBD1 matches 7 bases. This CDR3 has 14 residues. From germline, CDR1 is LGHNA and CDR2 YSLEER. The V and J ends lost 1 base and 4 bases, in that order; junction bases with no gene match: 1. In nucleotides, the CDR3 is TGCGCCAGCAGCCAAGTGACAGGGAATCAGCCCCAGCATTTT. As protein: CASSQVTGNQPQHF.

Written as DNA, the CDR3 is TGTGCCAGCCAGACCCGACAGGCCCTGAACACTGAAGCTTTCTTT. It encodes CASQTRQALNTEAFF. The chain combines TRBV27 with TRBJ1-1, with D possibly matching TRBD1 (6 bases). This CDR3 has 15 residues. The V and J ends lost 8 bases and 0 bases respectively, with 16 bases between them. Germline values: CDR1 MNHEY, CDR2 SMNVEV (reference sequence).

The rearrangement links TRBV6-1 to TRBJ2-5; maybe TRBD2 (5 bases). CDR1 MNHNS and CDR2 SASEGT come from the germline V gene. This CDR3 is built from 14 residues. The ends were cut back, 7 bases at V and 5 bases at J, with 17 bases in the middle. CDR3 in DNA: TGTGCCAGCACCGGAACGCGGGTGGGGGAGACCCAGTACTTC. Residues: CASTGTRVGETQYF.

The chain is built from TRBV5-1 and TRBJ2-2; TRBD1 is a possible D gene (5 bases). From germline, CDR1 is SGHRS and CDR2 YFSETQ. Between the trimmed V and J ends, which lost 1 base and 5 bases, there was a span of 12 bases. There are 15 residues in the CDR3. Here the CDR3 reads CASSLPAGNTGELFF. CDR3 bases: TGCGCCAGCAGCTTGCCAGCAGGGAATACCGGGGAGCTGTTTTTT.

The V and J genes are TRBV30 and TRBJ1-1; no firm D call. Trimming cost V 3 bases and J 9 bases, with 8 bases left between them. CDR1 is GTSNPN, CDR2 SVGIG, per germline (reference sequence). The CDR3 spans 10 residues. Here the CDR3 DNA reads TGTGCCTGGAGCGCGAGTAAAGCTTTCTTT. Translation gives CAWSASKAFF.

The chain joins TRBV28 to TRBJ2-5, with unresolved D. V was cut by 4 bases and J by 5 bases, with 14 bases left in between. Germline V CDR1 and CDR2: MDHEN, SYDVKM. This CDR3 is built from 14 residues. CDR3 coding DNA: TGTGCCAGCAGTTCCGCTGAGGCATGGGAGACCCAGTACTTC. The encoded protein is CASSSAEAWETQYF. The full variable domain, completed using reference TRBV28 and TRBJ2-5, is DVKVTQSSRYLVKRTGEKVFLECVQDMDHENMFWYRQDPGLGLRLIYFSYDVKMKEKGDIPEGYSVSREKKERFSLILESASTNQTSMYLCASSSAEAWETQYFGPGTRLLVL.

This clone was found a few times. The chain links TRBV6-5 to TRBJ2-2, with 11 bases that match TRBD2. This CDR3 is 14 amino acids long. Germline lookup yields CDR1 MNHEY and CDR2 SVGAGI. V was pared by 5 bases and J by 8 bases, with 4 bases of the junction left unmatched. The CDR3 here is CASSLAGGRGELFF. The CDR3 DNA is TGTGCCAGCAGTCTAGCGGGGGGCAGGGGGGAGCTGTTTTTT.

V and J are TRBV15 and TRBJ2-7, with a weak D call TRBD1 (6 bases). This CDR3 has 15 amino acids. Germline V CDR1 and CDR2: LNHNV, YYDKDF (reference sequence). V lost 0 bases, J lost 4 bases, and 13 bases lay in between. The CDR3 DNA reads as TGTGCCACCAGCAGAGAGGGGGCCCTGAAGTACGAGCAGTACTTC. Translated: CATSREGALKYEQYF.

The V and J genes are TRBV7-2 and TRBJ2-5; D is perhaps TRBD2 (6 bases). V shed 6 bases and J shed 1 base, with 15 bases lying between them. Germline CDR1 SGHTA, CDR2 FQGNSA. CDR3 length: 15 amino acids. For the CDR3, the DNA is TGTGCCAGCAGTTCCGGGGGAAACTCCCAAGAGACCCAGTACTTC. This gives the protein CASSSGGNSQETQYF.

The chain has TRBV28 and TRBJ2-5, with TRBD2 matching over 10 bases. Germline V gene sequence: CDR1 MDHEN, CDR2 SYDVKM. This CDR3 is built from 16 residues. Losses at the gene ends were 4 bases for V and 5 bases for J; bases not matched to a gene: 10. As DNA, the CDR3 is TGTGCCAGCAGTTCCTTAGCGGGGGGAGGCATGGAGACCCAGTACTTC. It is translated as CASSSLAGGGMETQYF.

This clone has a handful of counts. This sequence joins TRBV2 and TRBJ2-4; maybe TRBD1 (6 bases). The V and J ends lost 6 bases and 1 base respectively, with 19 bases between them. Germline CDR1 reads SNHLY; CDR2 reads FYNNEI. The CDR3 spans 17 residues. The CDR3: CASRGVQGRWAKNIQYF. As DNA, the CDR3 is TGTGCCAGCAGGGGGGTACAGGGCAGGTGGGCCAAAAACATTCAGTACTTC.

V is TRBV6-5 and J is TRBJ1-2; D is perhaps TRBD1 (6 bases). This CDR3 has 14 amino acids. V gave up 5 bases and J gave up 5 bases, with 15 bases separating them. The germline V gene encodes CDR1 MNHEY and CDR2 SVGAGI. The CDR3 spells CASSPPGVGYGYTF. Here the CDR3 DNA reads TGTGCCAGCAGTCCCCCAGGGGTCGGGTATGGCTACACCTTC.

The CDR3 region is CASIPPGQDNSGANVLTF. In nucleotides, the CDR3 is TGTGCCAGCATACCTCCGGGACAGGATAACTCTGGGGCCAACGTCCTGACTTTC. J is TRBJ2-6 and V is TRBV5-4, with 8 nucleotides matching TRBD1. The germline CDR1 and CDR2 sequences are SGHNT and YYREEE (reference sequence). This CDR3 has 18 residues. Losses at the gene ends were 6 bases for V and 0 bases for J; bases not matched to a gene: 11.

CDR3 nucleotide sequence: TGCGCCAGCAGCTTAAGGGAGGTGGATTCACCCCTCCACTTT. This sequence encodes CASSLREVDSPLHF. V gene TRBV5-1 combines with J gene TRBJ1-6; no reliable D call. The CDR3 spans 14 residues. The ends were cut back, 2 bases at V and 8 bases at J, with 11 bases in the middle. Germline CDR1 is SGHRS and CDR2 is YFSETQ.

The genes are TRBV21-1 and TRBJ2-3; TRBD2, the D gene given by the table, was not confirmed from the DNA. TRBV21-1 is an annotated pseudogene. This CDR3 is 17 amino acids long. CDR3 sequence (DNA): TGTGCCAGCAGTCCCCTTCTATCTAGCGGGCAAACAGATACGCAGTATTTT. Translated, it gives CASSPLLSSGQTDTQYF.

The chain links TRBV10-1 to TRBJ2-3; a possible D gene is TRBD2 (6 bases). This CDR3 is built from 16 residues. CDR1 and CDR2 from the germline V gene are WNHNN and SYGVQD (reference sequence). The V end was cut by 0 bases, the J end by 4 bases, with 14 bases between. The CDR3 is CASSESTRECPDTQYF. CDR3 nucleotides: TGCGCCAGCAGTGAGTCGACCCGGGAGTGCCCAGATACGCAGTATTTT.

The chain combines TRBV19 with TRBJ2-3; D may be TRBD1 (5 bases). The CDR3 is 13 amino acids. The germline V and J ends were trimmed by 1 base and 6 bases, with 8 bases remaining between them. Germline CDR1 LNHDA, CDR2 SQIVND (reference sequence). The DNA for the CDR3 is TGTGCCAGTAGTATAGGGTACAGGGATACGCAGTATTTT. This codes for CASSIGYRDTQYF. Drawing the rest from reference TRBV19 and TRBJ2-3, the complete variable domain is DGGITQSPKYLFRKEGQNVTLSCEQNLNHDAMYWYRQDPGQGLRLIYYSQIVNDFQKGDIAEGYSVSREKKESFPLTVTSAQKNPTAFYLCASSIGYRDTQYFGPGTRLTVL.

This clone was found a few times. The V gene is TRBV4-2, the J gene TRBJ2-5, with a weak D call TRBD2 (6 bases). CDR1 LGHNA and CDR2 YNFKEQ come from the germline V gene. V lost 0 bases and J 5 bases, leaving 22 bases between the germline ends. This CDR3 is 18 amino acids long. The CDR3 DNA follows: TGTGCCAGCAGCCAAGAGATTCGGACTATTGGGATGGGGGAGACCCAGTACTTC. This translates into CASSQEIRTIGMGETQYF.

The chain employs TRBV7-8 and TRBJ1-2; D is undetermined. The CDR3 totals 17 residues. Germline CDR1 reads SGHVS; CDR2 reads FQNEAQ. V was shortened by 7 bases and J by 6 bases, with 27 bases between the two germline ends. CDR3 protein: CASNSGRVGPRRDGYTF. In DNA, the CDR3 is TGTGCCAGCAACTCGGGGAGGGTTGGGCCAAGGAGGGATGGCTACACCTTC.